Listed below are T cell receptor beta chains from one sample, sequenced in a study of blood T cell repertoires in COVID-19. TCRdb's table, derived via immunoSEQ multiplex PCR, lists solely in-frame clones and lacks some. The sample has approximately 280,000 clones; about 89% are singletons. The specimen was peripheral blood. The receptors shown here come from a man aged 40-49 years with acute or convalescent COVID-19. The CDR3 runs from the conserved cysteine through the conserved F or W. Each record gives: V gene, D gene, CDR3 length, clone size, J gene, CDR3 protein, CDR3 DNA. A D gene is named only where the DNA matches it firmly. A row's size may be missing; if present it is once, few, many or a size class.

>TRBV6-1|TRBD1|13|NA|TRBJ1-1
CASSKGDSTEAFF
TGTGCCAGCAGTAAGGGGGACAGTACTGAAGCTTTCTTT
>TRBV12-3/TRBV12-4|NA|11|NA|TRBJ2-7
CASGGTYEQYF
TGTGCCAGCGGGGGCACCTACGAGCAGTACTTC
>TRBV19|NA|13|NA|TRBJ1-5
CASRSREDQPQHF
TGTGCCAGTAGATCCAGGGAAGATCAGCCCCAGCATTTT
>TRBV5-1|NA|15|once|TRBJ2-7
CASSWRDSRTYEQYF
TGCGCCAGCAGCTGGCGGGACTCTAGGACTTACGAGCAGTACTTC
>TRBV5-6|NA|15|NA|TRBJ1-5
CASSSLDQAQQPQHF
TGTGCCAGCAGCTCCCTTGACCAGGCCCAACAGCCCCAGCATTTT
>TRBV11-1|NA|16|NA|TRBJ1-2
CASSQPRGDIHYGYTF
TGTGCCAGCAGCCAACCACGTGGGGACATCCACTATGGCTACACCTTC
>TRBV5-1|TRBD1|15|NA|TRBJ1-2
CASSLGQGAGYGYTF
TGCGCCAGCAGCTTGGGACAGGGGGCAGGGTATGGCTACACCTTC
>TRBV5-4|NA|16|NA|TRBJ2-2
CASSSLSGTGTGELFF
TGTGCCAGCAGCTCCCTTAGCGGCACCGGGACCGGGGAGCTGTTTTTT
>TRBV7-9|NA|16|NA|TRBJ1-1
CASSFRPDGMNTEAFF
TGTGCCAGCAGCTTTCGTCCGGACGGGATGAACACTGAAGCTTTCTTT
>TRBV6-5|TRBD1|13|NA|TRBJ1-5
CASRDRPNQPQHF
TGTGCCAGCAGGGACAGGCCCAATCAGCCCCAGCATTTT
>TRBV7-6|NA|15|NA|TRBJ2-1
CASSLEGGMDNEQFF
TGTGCCAGCAGCTTGGAGGGGGGGATGGACAATGAGCAGTTCTTC
>TRBV19|NA|14|NA|TRBJ2-7
CASSIGHYLYEQYF
TGTGCCAGTAGTATAGGACATTATCTCTACGAGCAGTACTTC
>TRBV6-6|NA|15|NA|TRBJ2-2
CASSPGRAGTGELFF
TGTGCCAGCAGTCCCGGTAGGGCGGGCACCGGGGAGCTGTTTTTT
>TRBV5-6|TRBD1|14|NA|TRBJ1-2
CASTYPQGALGYTF
TGTGCCAGCACCTACCCCCAGGGGGCCTTGGGCTACACCTTC
>TRBV11-3|TRBD1|15|NA|TRBJ1-6
CASSSGTGGGSPLHF
TGTGCCAGCAGCTCCGGGACAGGGGGAGGATCACCCCTCCACTTT
>TRBV11-2|NA|13|NA|TRBJ2-1
CASSLSRGNEQFF
TGTGCCAGCAGCTTAAGTAGGGGCAATGAGCAGTTCTTC
>TRBV2|NA|17|NA|TRBJ1-2
CASSEALQALGSGGYTF
TGTGCCAGCAGTGAAGCGCTTCAGGCTTTAGGTTCTGGAGGCTACACCTTC
>TRBV5-4|TRBD1|13|NA|TRBJ1-2
CASSFGQVYGYTF
TGTGCCAGCAGCTTTGGACAGGTTTATGGCTACACCTTC
>TRBV10-3|TRBD1|16|NA|TRBJ1-6
CAIRDLQGDYNSPLHF
TGTGCCATCAGGGATCTACAGGGGGACTATAATTCACCCCTCCACTTT
>TRBV3-1/TRBV3-2|NA|16|NA|TRBJ2-2
CASSLLGHLNTGELFF
TGTGCCAGCAGCCTACTTGGACATCTGAACACCGGGGAGCTGTTTTTT
>TRBV6-1|NA|16|few|TRBJ1-3
CASSERQSPSGNTIYF
TGTGCCAGCAGTGAACGTCAGTCACCTAGCGGAAACACCATATATTTT
>TRBV29-1|NA|11|NA|TRBJ2-1
CSVRGGQEQFF
TGCAGCGTGAGGGGGGGTCAGGAGCAGTTCTTC
>TRBV19|TRBD1|14|NA|TRBJ1-1
CASSRGQGYTEAFF
TGTGCCAGTAGTAGGGGACAGGGATACACTGAAGCTTTCTTT
>TRBV11-3|TRBD1|14|NA|TRBJ2-1
CASSSRTGPFEQFF
TGTGCCAGCAGCTCTCGGACAGGGCCCTTTGAGCAGTTCTTC
>TRBV5-5|NA|14|NA|TRBJ1-6
CASSLGREGAPLHF
TGTGCCAGCAGCTTGGGCCGGGAGGGAGCACCCCTCCACTTT
>TRBV12-3/TRBV12-4|NA|13|once|TRBJ2-7
CASSPRESREQYF
TGTGCCAGCAGTCCCCGGGAGTCGCGCGAGCAGTACTTC
>TRBV27|NA|15|few|TRBJ1-1
CASSLRGPENTEAFF
TGTGCCAGCAGTCTCAGGGGTCCTGAGAACACTGAAGCTTTCTTT
>TRBV6-5|TRBD1|15|NA|TRBJ1-2
CASSYQPGTGGVLDF
TGTGCCAGCAGTTACCAACCCGGGACAGGGGGCGTCTTGGACTTC
>TRBV5-5|NA|11|NA|TRBJ1-1
CASSSFTEAFF
TGTGCCAGCAGCTCGTTCACTGAAGCTTTCTTT
>TRBV7-9|NA|13|NA|TRBJ1-2
CASSLEQAYGYTF
TGTGCCAGCAGCTTAGAACAGGCCTATGGCTACACCTTC
>TRBV7-3|NA|12|NA|TRBJ1-1
CASKGEDTEAFF
TGTGCCAGCAAAGGTGAGGACACTGAAGCTTTCTTT
>TRBV6-5|NA|15|NA|TRBJ1-5
CASSPQGGGNQPQHF
TGTGCCAGCAGTCCACAGGGTGGCGGCAATCAGCCCCAGCATTTT
>TRBV20-1|NA|12|NA|TRBJ1-2
CSASDRIYGYTF
TGCAGTGCTAGTGACCGTATCTATGGCTACACCTTC
>TRBV5-6|TRBD2|15|NA|TRBJ2-1
CASSWGLALYNEQFF
TGTGCCAGCAGCTGGGGACTAGCATTGTACAATGAGCAGTTCTTC
>TRBV30|TRBD2|15|NA|TRBJ2-3
CAWTHRGEKRDTQYF
TGTGCCTGGACCCATCGGGGGGAAAAAAGGGATACGCAGTATTTT
>TRBV5-8|NA|14|once|TRBJ1-3
CASSLAGPGNTIYF
TGTGCCAGCAGCTTGGCAGGGCCTGGAAACACCATATATTTT
>TRBV5-1|NA|14|NA|TRBJ2-7
CASSFGPGSYEQYF
NA
>TRBV3-1/TRBV3-2|NA|17|NA|TRBJ2-2
CASSQDLGAGTTGELFF
TGTGCCAGCAGCCAAGATTTGGGGGCCGGGACCACCGGGGAGCTGTTTTTT
>TRBV30|TRBD1|13|NA|TRBJ1-2
CAWSAGQGYGYTF
TGTGCCTGGAGTGCGGGACAGGGCTATGGCTACACCTTC
>TRBV4-2|NA|14|NA|TRBJ1-2
CASGSGPRSYGYTF
TGTGCCAGCGGGTCAGGGCCCCGGAGCTATGGCTACACCTTC
>TRBV5-1|NA|16|NA|TRBJ1-1
CASSLDTNARDTEAFF
TGCGCCAGCAGCTTGGACACGAACGCCCGGGACACTGAAGCTTTCTTT
>TRBV12-3/TRBV12-4|NA|13|NA|TRBJ2-7
CASSRGDSYEQYF
TGTGCCAGTAGTCGCGGGGACTCCTACGAGCAGTACTTC
>TRBV29-1|NA|13|NA|TRBJ1-2
CSIYREYVYGYTF
TGCAGCATTTACAGGGAGTATGTTTATGGCTACACCTTC
>TRBV5-1|NA|14|NA|TRBJ1-1
CASSLDGRDTEAFF
TGCGCCAGCAGCTTGGACGGGAGGGACACTGAAGCTTTCTTT
>TRBV4-2|NA|16|NA|TRBJ1-1
CASSQGPGEGRTEAFF
TGTGCCAGCAGCCAAGGACCCGGAGAGGGGAGGACTGAAGCTTTCTTT
>TRBV5-6|TRBD2|15|NA|TRBJ2-7
CASSLGLAAAYEQYF
TGTGCCAGCAGCTTGGGGCTAGCGGCGGCCTACGAGCAGTACTTC
>TRBV4-1|TRBD1|15|NA|TRBJ1-4
CASSQDRTGRQKLFF
TGCGCCAGCAGCCAAGATAGGACAGGGAGGCAAAAACTGTTTTTT
>TRBV5-1|TRBD1|14|NA|TRBJ2-1
CASSQGQVYNEQFF
TGCGCCAGCAGCCAAGGACAGGTCTACAATGAGCAGTTCTTC
>TRBV9|NA|15|NA|TRBJ1-1
CASSLEGTQNTEAFF
TGTGCCAGCAGCTTAGAGGGGACTCAGAACACTGAAGCTTTCTTT
>TRBV3-1/TRBV3-2|NA|14|NA|TRBJ1-1
CASSFRDGGTEAFF
TGTGCCAGCAGCTTTCGCGACGGCGGCACTGAAGCTTTCTTT
>TRBV5-5|NA|13|NA|TRBJ2-7
CASRLPDSYEQYF
TGTGCCAGCAGGCTCCCCGACAGTTACGAGCAGTACTTC
>TRBV29-1|TRBD1|16|NA|TRBJ2-7
CSVEERGQEHSYEQYF
TGCAGCGTTGAAGAGAGAGGACAGGAACACTCCTACGAGCAGTACTTC
>TRBV12-5|NA|17|NA|TRBJ2-3
CASGLPLSASSTDTQYF
TGTGCTAGTGGTTTGCCTCTCAGCGCGTCGAGCACAGATACGCAGTATTTT